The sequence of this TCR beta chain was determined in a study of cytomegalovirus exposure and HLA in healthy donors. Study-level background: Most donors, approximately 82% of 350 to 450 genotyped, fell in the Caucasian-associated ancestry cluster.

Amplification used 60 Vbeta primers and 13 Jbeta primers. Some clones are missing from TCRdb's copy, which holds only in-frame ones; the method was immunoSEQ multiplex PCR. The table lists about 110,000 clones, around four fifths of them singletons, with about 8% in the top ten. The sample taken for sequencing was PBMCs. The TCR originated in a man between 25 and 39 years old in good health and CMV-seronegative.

CDR3 amino acids: CASQSEGREIDEQFF. The CDR3 DNA reads as TGCGCCAGCCAATCCGAGGGGCGGGAGATCGATGAGCAGTTCTTC. The genes are TRBV5-1 and TRBJ2-1; 7 bases are a match to TRBD2. Germline values: CDR1 SGHRS, CDR2 YFSETQ. The CDR3 extends over 15 amino acids. The trim removed 7 bases at V and 8 bases at J, leaving 15 bases unmatched.